A single sample gave rise to the 30 T cell receptor beta chains below, sequenced in a study of blood T cell repertoires in COVID-19. Some clones are missing from TCRdb's copy, which holds only in-frame ones; the method was immunoSEQ multiplex PCR. This table holds tens of thousands of clones, roughly nine tenths found once. The sample was peripheral blood. These receptors were collected from a human donor in a cohort sampled during active COVID-19.

The chain combines TRBV28 with TRBJ1-6; D is perhaps TRBD1 (6 bases). This CDR3 region has 15 residues. Trimming took 5 bases from V and 7 from J, leaving 15 bases between them. Germline-derived CDR1 and CDR2 are MDHEN and SYDVKM. CDR3 DNA: TGTGCCAGCAGTGGGGGGGCGGGTATAAATTCACCCCTCCACTTT. Translation: CASSGGAGINSPLHF. The full variable domain, with the rest looked up from reference TRBV28 and TRBJ1-6, is DVKVTQSSRYLVKRTGEKVFLECVQDMDHENMFWYRQDPGLGLRLIYFSYDVKMKEKGDIPEGYSVSREKKERFSLILESASTNQTSMYLCASSGGAGINSPLHFGNGTRLTVT.

The V and J genes are TRBV5-1 and TRBJ2-1; 11 bases agree with TRBD2. CDR1 is SGHRS and CDR2 is YFSETQ in the germline V gene. V shed 1 base, J shed 2 bases, and the junction held 5 bases outside the gene matches. The CDR3 length is 17 residues. The CDR3 DNA sequence: TGCGCCAGCAGCTTGAGCCTACTAGCGGGAGCCTACAATGAGCAGTTCTTC. Its translation is CASSLSLLAGAYNEQFF.

The chain combines TRBV28 with TRBJ1-1; TRBD1 is a possible D gene (5 bases). Germline V gene data show CDR1 as MDHEN and CDR2 as SYDVKM. This CDR3 region has 19 residues. Trimming shortened V by 6 bases and J by 0 bases, and 26 bases separated the two germline ends. CDR3 protein: CASRGRRVRTNLMNTEAFF. The CDR3 coding sequence is TGTGCCAGCAGGGGACGGAGGGTGAGGACCAACCTCATGAACACTGAAGCTTTCTTT.

The table lists this clone with a count of one. V usage is TRBV18 and J usage is TRBJ2-1, with TRBD1 matching over 12 bases. This CDR3 contains 19 residues. The trim removed 3 bases at V and 6 bases at J, leaving 15 bases unmatched. Germline V gene data show CDR1 as KGHSH and CDR2 as LQKENI. The CDR3 DNA follows: TGTGCCAGCTCACCCCGGGGACAGGGGGCCTCCCCTCCCCTCAATGAGCAGTTCTTC. Its translation: CASSPRGQGASPPLNEQFF.

The chain joins TRBV27 to TRBJ2-7; 8 bases align to TRBD1. The CDR3 has 14 amino acids. CDR1 MNHEY and CDR2 SMNVEV come from the germline V gene (reference sequence). Losses at the gene ends were 1 base for V and 1 base for J; bases not matched to a gene: 0. The CDR3 coding sequence is TGTGCCAGCAGTTTATGGGACAGGTCCTACGAGCAGTACTTC. It specifies CASSLWDRSYEQYF.

This chain links TRBV28 with TRBJ1-3; D uncertain. CDR3 length: 12 residues. Trimming stripped 8 bases from V and 4 bases from J, with 9 bases between. The germline V gene encodes CDR1 MDHEN and CDR2 SYDVKM. The CDR3 DNA is TGTGCCAGCGGAGGAACGGGAAACACCATATATTTT. Its translation is CASGGTGNTIYF.

The rearrangement joins TRBV11-1 to TRBJ2-7; 7 nucleotides match TRBD1. V shed 1 base, J shed 3 bases, and the junction held 6 bases outside the gene matches. The CDR3 spans 15 residues. Germline V gene sequence: CDR1 SGHAT, CDR2 FQDESV (reference sequence). The CDR3 is CASSLDPGQSYEQYF. CDR3 bases: TGTGCCAGCAGCTTAGATCCGGGACAGAGCTACGAGCAGTACTTC.

The chain links TRBV28 to TRBJ2-1, with TRBD2 identical over 11 bases. The CDR3 loop spans 15 amino acids. With 4 bases clipped from V and 6 bases from J, the junction kept 5 bases outside the gene matches. Germline V gives CDR1 MDHEN, CDR2 SYDVKM. The DNA of the CDR3 is TGTGCCAGCAGTTCCGGGACTAGCGGCTCCAATGAGCAGTTCTTC. The encoded protein is CASSSGTSGSNEQFF. Full variable domain (outside the CDR3, taken from reference TRBV28 and TRBJ2-1): DVKVTQSSRYLVKRTGEKVFLECVQDMDHENMFWYRQDPGLGLRLIYFSYDVKMKEKGDIPEGYSVSREKKERFSLILESASTNQTSMYLCASSSGTSGSNEQFFGPGTRLTVL.

The rearrangement links TRBV6-5 to TRBJ2-3; the match to TRBD2 covers 10 bases. This CDR3 contains 15 residues. Germline CDR1 reads MNHEY; CDR2 reads SVGAGI. The junction had 4 bases not matched to a gene; V was cut back by 6 bases and J by 1 base. The CDR3 DNA reads as TGTGCCAGCAGGCGAGCGGGAGGGGGCACAGATACGCAGTATTTT. This translates into CASRRAGGGTDTQYF.

The V and J genes are TRBV27 and TRBJ1-1, with TRBD1 matching 11 bases. The CDR3 loop spans 14 amino acids. CDR1 and CDR2 from the germline V gene are MNHEY and SMNVEV (reference sequence). Trimming cost V 2 bases and J 4 bases; bases outside gene matches: 0. The CDR3 spells CASSLGTGGTEAFF. The CDR3 DNA follows: TGTGCCAGCAGTTTAGGGACAGGGGGCACTGAAGCTTTCTTT.

This clone showed up just a few times. The chain uses TRBV14 and TRBJ2-7; TRBD1 agrees at 7 bases. The CDR3 runs 12 residues. V lost 5 bases to trimming and J lost 4 bases; unmatched junction nucleotides: 2. Germline CDR1 is SGHDN and CDR2 is FVKESK. This CDR3 reads CASSTQGYEQYF. CDR3 nucleotides: TGTGCCAGCAGCACACAGGGGTACGAGCAGTACTTC.

Worth noting for this clone: The junction and the germline gene differ at one end; a read error may be behind it. The chain is built from TRBV7-2 and TRBJ2-2; TRBD2 aligns across 10 bases. Germline values: CDR1 SGHTA, CDR2 FQGNSA. The CDR3 contains 16 residues. CDR3 loop: CASSLAGVGSTGELFF. CDR3 DNA sequence: TGTGCCAGCAGCCTAGCGGGAGTGGGATCCACCGGGGAGCTGTTTTTT.

The chain links TRBV5-4 to TRBJ2-1; D gene ambiguous. Deletions cut 3 bases from V and 9 bases from J, with 16 bases between. Germline lookup yields CDR1 SGHNT and CDR2 YYREEE (reference sequence). The CDR3 contains 14 residues. The CDR3 loop reads CASSSTLSNPEQFF. The DNA of the CDR3 is TGTGCCAGCAGCTCGACCCTTAGCAATCCTGAGCAGTTCTTC.

The chain has TRBV28 and TRBJ2-5, with 12 bases fitting TRBD2. V gave up 6 bases and J gave up 5 bases; unmatched junction bases: 4. The CDR3 length is 14 residues. The germline V gene has CDR1 MDHEN and CDR2 SYDVKM. The CDR3 sequence is CASRPGLAGETQYF. As DNA, the CDR3 is TGTGCCAGCAGGCCCGGACTAGCGGGGGAGACCCAGTACTTC.

The rearrangement joins TRBV7-3 to TRBJ2-3, with D perhaps TRBD2 (6 bases). CDR1 SGHTA and CDR2 FQGTGA come from the germline V gene. Deletions cut 5 bases from V and 4 bases from J, with 13 bases between. The CDR3 is made up of 14 amino acids. Here the CDR3 DNA reads TGTGCCAGCAGCGCGCAGACTAGTTCAGATACGCAGTATTTT. This sequence encodes CASSAQTSSDTQYF.

This clone was detected once. This chain links TRBV11-2 with TRBJ2-7, with 7 nucleotides matching TRBD1. This CDR3 is built from 13 residues. V was clipped by 4 bases and J by 3 bases; unmatched bases: 3. Germline lookup yields CDR1 SGHAT and CDR2 FQNNGV. CDR3: CASSSRQGYEQYF. The CDR3 nucleotides read TGTGCCAGCAGCTCCAGACAGGGCTACGAGCAGTACTTC.

This chain uses TRBV28 with TRBJ2-7; D perhaps matches TRBD2 (5 bases). The CDR3 spans 16 residues. The germline gives CDR1 MDHEN, CDR2 SYDVKM. V dropped 3 bases and J dropped 2 bases, with 17 bases sitting between them. The CDR3 coding sequence is TGTGCCAGCAGTTTTTCTTCAGCGGATCCAACCTACGAGCAGTACTTC. Its translation is CASSFSSADPTYEQYF.

V gene TRBV6-2 or TRBV6-3 combines with J gene TRBJ1-1, with D perhaps TRBD1 (5 bases). Germline V CDR1 and CDR2: MNHEY, SVGEGT. The V end lost 2 bases, the J end lost 4 bases, and 8 bases lay between the germline ends. The CDR3 spans 13 residues. The CDR3 DNA reads TGTGCCAGCAGTTACCCCAGGGCCACTGAAGCTTTCTTT. It yields the protein CASSYPRATEAFF.

The chain is built from TRBV30 and TRBJ1-4; D may be TRBD1 (5 bases). The germline V and J ends were trimmed by 3 bases and 7 bases, with 9 bases remaining between them. Germline V CDR1 and CDR2: GTSNPN, SVGIG (reference sequence). This CDR3 spans 12 amino acids. The CDR3 nucleotides are TGTGCCTGGAGCCCAGGGATTGAAAAACTGTTTTTT. It is translated as CAWSPGIEKLFF.

The gene calls are TRBV19 and TRBJ2-2; 8 bases are shared with TRBD2. Trimming at V came to 3 bases and at J to 4 bases, leaving 4 bases not matched to a gene. The germline CDR1 and CDR2 sequences are LNHDA and SQIVND (reference sequence). The CDR3 runs 15 residues. CDR3 amino acids: CASSIGRGGTGELFF. The CDR3 DNA is TGTGCCAGTAGTATCGGGAGGGGTGGCACCGGGGAGCTGTTTTTT.

The chain combines TRBV7-8 with TRBJ1-5; no reliable D call. V shed 7 bases and J shed 6 bases, with 19 bases lying between them. CDR1 and CDR2 (germline): SGHVS, FQNEAQ. The CDR3 covers 15 residues. This CDR3 is CASTISGNLGQPQHF. CDR3 in DNA: TGTGCCAGCACCATCTCGGGGAATTTGGGTCAGCCCCAGCATTTT.

The chain employs TRBV6-6 and TRBJ2-7, with D possibly being TRBD2 (6 bases). From germline, CDR1 is MNHNY and CDR2 SVGAGI (reference sequence). V lost 10 bases to trimming and J lost 4 bases, with 17 bases between them. There are 13 residues in the CDR3. CDR3: CATGTEGSYEQYF. The CDR3 DNA sequence: TGTGCCACCGGGACGGAGGGCAGTTACGAGCAGTACTTC.

V and J are TRBV5-1 and TRBJ1-3, with 7 bases matching TRBD1. Germline CDR1 reads SGHRS; CDR2 reads YFSETQ. V trimming: 0 bases; J trimming: 2 bases; junction bases outside the gene matches: 8. This CDR3 comprises 17 residues. The CDR3 sequence: CASSLGDSRLPGNTIYF. The CDR3 nucleotides read TGCGCCAGCAGCTTGGGGGACAGCCGATTACCTGGAAACACCATATATTTT.

V usage is TRBV12-5 and J usage is TRBJ1-5; possibly TRBD1 for D (6 bases). V gave up 7 bases and J gave up 7 bases, with 17 bases separating them. Per the germline V gene, CDR1 is LGHNT and CDR2 is FRNRAP. CDR3 length equals 14 residues. DNA for the CDR3: TGTGCTAGTGCCAAGAACAGGGTAGCGCAGCCCCAGCATTTT. Its translation: CASAKNRVAQPQHF.

The chain recombines TRBV19 with TRBJ2-7, with TRBD1 matching 11 bases. Losses at the gene ends were 5 bases for V and 2 bases for J; bases not matched to a gene: 8. Per germline, CDR1 LNHDA and CDR2 SQIVND (reference sequence). There are 16 residues in the CDR3. As DNA, the CDR3 is TGTGCCAGTAGTTCCCTGAGGGACAGGGGGACCTACGAGCAGTACTTC. This encodes CASSSLRDRGTYEQYF.

This chain uses TRBV7-9 with TRBJ1-3; perhaps TRBD1 as D (6 bases). Trimming removed 7 bases from V and 0 bases from J, with 13 bases in between. The CDR3 is 15 amino acids. The germline V gene has CDR1 SEHNR and CDR2 FQNEAQ (reference sequence). The CDR3 is CASKVTGFSGNTIYF. The CDR3 region has the DNA TGTGCCAGCAAAGTTACAGGGTTCTCTGGAAACACCATATATTTT.

This clone was counted between two and nine times. The CDR3 DNA reads as TGTGCCAGCAGCCCCTGGACAGGGGACCTCTACGAGCAGTACTTC. Translation gives CASSPWTGDLYEQYF. The chain is built from TRBV7-9 and TRBJ2-7, with 9 bases lining up with TRBD1. Germline values: CDR1 SEHNR, CDR2 FQNEAQ (reference sequence). The CDR3 has 15 amino acids. V shed 5 bases, J shed 3 bases, and the junction held 8 bases outside the gene matches.

The CDR3 region has the DNA TGTGCCAGCAGCAGGACAGGGGGCGGATTACGCACAGATACGCAGTATTTT. Amino acid sequence: CASSRTGGGLRTDTQYF. This chain links TRBV5-8 with TRBJ2-3, with 11 bases fitting TRBD1. V lost 4 bases, J lost 1 base, and 8 bases stayed unmatched. CDR3 length: 17 amino acids. From germline, CDR1 is SGHTS and CDR2 YDEGEE.

This clone was detected only a few times. This chain connects TRBV4-2 to TRBJ2-1, with TRBD2 identical over 11 bases. In germline, CDR1 is LGHNA, CDR2 YNFKEQ. The CDR3 spans 16 residues. Unmatched junction bases numbered 5, after V lost 0 bases and J lost 7 bases. The CDR3, as DNA: TGTGCCAGCAGCCAAGAAGTAGCGGGAGGGCCAAATGAGCAGTTCTTC. Its protein product is CASSQEVAGGPNEQFF.

Here the CDR3 DNA reads TGTGCCAGCAGTTATCTCTTTTTCGGAGGCAAGACTGAAGCTTTCTTT. Residues: CASSYLFFGGKTEAFF. The V and J genes are TRBV6-6 and TRBJ1-1; D ambiguous. Trimming stripped 3 bases from V and 5 bases from J, with 19 bases between. The CDR3 contains 16 residues. The germline V gene encodes CDR1 MNHNY and CDR2 SVGAGI (reference sequence).